This passage covers 21 T cell receptor beta chains from one sample sequenced in a study of control samples from healthy donors and cancer patients. Data came from immunoSEQ multiplex PCR; TCRdb stores just in-frame clones and leaves some out. The repertoire holds around 200,000 clones, with approximately 92% as singletons. The sequenced sample consisted of blood. Every receptor here comes from a young man in good health.

The rearrangement uses TRBV2 and TRBJ2-7, with 8 nucleotides matching TRBD1. CDR3 length: 15 residues. V was clipped by 6 bases and J by 3 bases; unmatched bases: 10. Germline V CDR1 and CDR2: SNHLY, FYNNEI. CDR3 loop: CASRPRDRKSYEQYF. In DNA form, the CDR3 reads TGTGCCAGCAGACCCCGGGACAGGAAAAGCTACGAGCAGTACTTC.

This clone was picked up a small number of times. The same CDR3 is also encoded by other DNA sequences in this sample. This chain links TRBV28 with TRBJ1-2, with TRBD1 as a possible D gene (5 bases). The germline V gene encodes CDR1 MDHEN and CDR2 SYDVKM. V lost 3 bases and J 4 bases, leaving 6 bases between the germline ends. The CDR3 has 12 residues. CDR3 in DNA: TGTGCCAGCAGTTTGGGGGGCTATGGCTACACCTTC. Translating it yields CASSLGGYGYTF.

This rearrangement joins TRBV27 to TRBJ1-1, with a possible D match to TRBD1 (5 bases). Trimming cost V 1 base and J 6 bases, with 18 bases left between them. Germline V lookup: CDR1 MNHEY, CDR2 SMNVEV (reference sequence). The CDR3 runs to 16 residues. The CDR3, as DNA: TGTGCCAGCAGTTTATTCCCAGGGCGGATGGACGCTGAAGCTTTCTTT. Translated: CASSLFPGRMDAEAFF.

This chain connects TRBV5-6 to TRBJ2-7; 8 positions match TRBD2. Looked up from germline, CDR1 is SGHDT and CDR2 is YYEEEE. The J segment lost 2 bases and the V segment lost 2 bases, leaving 6 bases of the junction unmatched. This CDR3 contains 15 residues. The CDR3 DNA is TGTGCCAGCAGCTTACCAGCGGGGGTACCCTACGAGCAGTACTTC. Translating it yields CASSLPAGVPYEQYF.

This chain uses TRBV5-1 with TRBJ2-3, with 9 positions matching TRBD1. The CDR3 has 16 amino acids. V lost 4 bases and J lost 2; bases outside the gene matches: 8. The germline V gene has CDR1 SGHRS and CDR2 YFSETQ. CDR3 protein: CASSPRDRVFTDTQYF. The CDR3 nucleotides read TGCGCCAGCAGCCCCCGGGACAGGGTTTTCACAGATACGCAGTATTTT. The full variable domain, completed using reference TRBV5-1 and TRBJ2-3, is KAGVTQTPRYLIKTRGQQVTLSCSPISGHRSVSWYQQTPGQGLQFLFEYFSETQRNKGNFPGRFSGRQFSNSRSEMNVSTLELGDSALYLCASSPRDRVFTDTQYFGPGTRLTVL.

In its sample, this clone was seen once. V gene TRBV5-1 combines with J gene TRBJ2-3, with a tentative D call TRBD2 (7 bases). This CDR3 has 17 residues. Trimming cost V 3 bases and J 4 bases, with 21 bases left between them. The germline V gene encodes CDR1 SGHRS and CDR2 YFSETQ. The CDR3 spells CASSSSLGGPLADTQYF. The CDR3, as DNA: TGCGCCAGCAGCTCCTCCCTGGGGGGGCCTCTAGCAGATACGCAGTATTTT. The full variable domain, its missing parts supplied by reference TRBV5-1 and TRBJ2-3, is KAGVTQTPRYLIKTRGQQVTLSCSPISGHRSVSWYQQTPGQGLQFLFEYFSETQRNKGNFPGRFSGRQFSNSRSEMNVSTLELGDSALYLCASSSSLGGPLADTQYFGPGTRLTVL.

The J gene is TRBJ1-2, the V gene TRBV29-1, with D possibly TRBD1 on 6 matching bases. CDR1 and CDR2 from the germline V gene are SQVTM and ANQGSEA. The CDR3 extends over 14 amino acids. The V end was cut by 5 bases, the J end by 5 bases, with 18 bases between. The CDR3 spells CSVFEGGAGYGYTF. CDR3 in DNA: TGCAGCGTTTTCGAAGGGGGGGCAGGGTATGGCTACACCTTC.

This chain links TRBV29-1 with TRBJ2-4; possibly TRBD2 for D (5 bases). CDR1 and CDR2 from the germline V gene are SQVTM and ANQGSEA. Trimming removed 7 bases at V and 0 bases at J, with 10 bases between. This CDR3 has 13 residues. For the CDR3, the DNA is TGCAGCGCCGCCCGGGAAGCCAAAAACATTCAGTACTTC. It specifies CSAAREAKNIQYF. Full variable domain (outside the CDR3, taken from reference TRBV29-1 and TRBJ2-4): SAVISQKPSRDICQRGTSLTIQCQVDSQVTMMFWYRQQPGQSLTLIATANQGSEATYESGFVIDKFPISRPNLTFSTLTVSNMSPEDSSIYLCSAAREAKNIQYFGAGTRLSVL.

This chain joins TRBV18 and TRBJ2-7; TRBD1 agrees at 8 bases. The CDR3 runs to 16 residues. V trimming: 3 bases; J trimming: 2 bases; junction bases outside the gene matches: 9. Germline lookup yields CDR1 KGHSH and CDR2 LQKENI. Written as DNA, the CDR3 is TGTGCCAGCTCACCGCCGGACAGGGCCTCCCCCTACGAGCAGTACTTC. It yields the protein CASSPPDRASPYEQYF.

The chain has TRBV6-1 and TRBJ1-2; no reliable D call. The CDR3 totals 14 residues. V lost 2 bases and J lost 8, with 15 bases in between. Germline loops: CDR1 MNHNS, CDR2 SASEGT. The CDR3 loop is CASSERQAERGYTF. The CDR3 DNA reads as TGTGCCAGCAGTGAAAGGCAGGCAGAGAGAGGCTACACCTTC.

The genes are TRBV19 and TRBJ1-3, with 7 bases identical to TRBD1. Germline CDR1 LNHDA, CDR2 SQIVND (reference sequence). CDR3 size: 13 residues. The ends lost 6 bases at V and 3 bases at J; junction bases unmatched: 2. CDR3 DNA: TGTGCCAGTAGCAGGGGGTTTGGAAACACCATATATTTT. Its protein product is CASSRGFGNTIYF. Using reference TRBV19 and TRBJ1-3 for the parts outside the CDR3, the full variable domain is DGGITQSPKYLFRKEGQNVTLSCEQNLNHDAMYWYRQDPGQGLRLIYYSQIVNDFQKGDIAEGYSVSREKKESFPLTVTSAQKNPTAFYLCASSRGFGNTIYFGEGSWLTVV.

J is TRBJ2-5 and V is TRBV7-2, with 8 bases fitting TRBD2. The V and J ends lost 3 bases and 2 bases, in that order; junction bases with no gene match: 2. Germline CDR1 reads SGHTA; CDR2 reads FQGNSA. This CDR3 region has 14 residues. The CDR3 loop reads CASSFPGGQETQYF. CDR3 coding DNA: TGTGCCAGCAGCTTCCCGGGGGGGCAAGAGACCCAGTACTTC. The whole variable domain, filled in from reference TRBV7-2 and TRBJ2-5, reads GAGVSQSPSNKVTEKGKDVELRCDPISGHTALYWYRQSLGQGLEFLIYFQGNSAPDKSGLPSDRFSAERTGGSVSTLTIQRTQQEDSAVYLCASSFPGGQETQYFGPGTRLLVL.

This chain links TRBV19 with TRBJ2-7; 8 bases are shared with TRBD1. CDR1 and CDR2 from the germline V gene are LNHDA and SQIVND (reference sequence). The CDR3 has 14 residues. After removal of 5 bases from V and 3 bases from J, the junction contained 6 bases not matched to a gene. The CDR3 region has the DNA TGTGCCAGTAGTGGACAGGGTTTCGACTACGAGCAGTACTTC. The encoded protein is CASSGQGFDYEQYF.

This clone showed up just once. The chain carries TRBV15 and TRBJ1-2; D call uncertain. The CDR3 loop spans 14 amino acids. CDR1 LNHNV and CDR2 YYDKDF come from the germline V gene (reference sequence). V was trimmed by 1 base and J by 1 base, leaving 7 bases between them. The CDR3 DNA sequence: TGTGCCACCAGCAGAGGACGGAATAACTATGGCTACACCTTC. This gives the protein CATSRGRNNYGYTF. The full variable domain, its missing parts supplied by reference TRBV15 and TRBJ1-2, is DAMVIQNPRYQVTQFGKPVTLSCSQTLNHNVMYWYQQKSSQAPKLLFHYYDKDFNNEADTPDNFQSRRPNTSFCFLDIRSPGLGDTAMYLCATSRGRNNYGYTFGSGTRLTVV.

The chain recombines TRBV7-3 with TRBJ2-7, with 13 positions matching TRBD2. CDR3 length equals 16 residues. Per the germline V gene, CDR1 is SGHTA and CDR2 is FQGTGA. J was trimmed by 4 bases and V by 5 bases; bases with no gene match: 8. The CDR3 is CASSLRLAGGRYEQYF. CDR3 sequence (DNA): TGTGCCAGCAGCCTCCGACTAGCGGGGGGACGATACGAGCAGTACTTC.

The CDR3 region is CASTQTGSYTF. As DNA, the CDR3 is TGTGCCAGTACCCAGACAGGGAGCTACACCTTC. The chain couples TRBV19 to TRBJ1-2, with 7 bases aligning to TRBD1. J lost 9 bases, V lost 7 bases, and 5 bases had no gene match. The CDR3 extends over 11 amino acids. CDR1 LNHDA and CDR2 SQIVND come from the germline V gene (reference sequence).

The chain combines TRBV5-1 with TRBJ2-2; D is perhaps TRBD2 (6 bases). V gave up 4 bases and J gave up 9 bases, with 16 bases separating them. This CDR3 is built from 14 residues. Germline lookup yields CDR1 SGHRS and CDR2 YFSETQ. The CDR3: CASSLGTSGRELFF. The CDR3 nucleotides read TGCGCCAGCAGCCTTGGGACTTCAGGCCGGGAGCTGTTTTTT.

This rearrangement joins TRBV18 to TRBJ2-1; D remains ambiguous. Germline V lookup: CDR1 KGHSH, CDR2 LQKENI. CDR3 length: 15 amino acids. Trimming removed 2 bases from V and 0 bases from J, with 8 bases in between. Written as DNA, the CDR3 is TGTGCCAGCTCACCATACACAAGCTCCTACAATGAGCAGTTCTTC. Its translation is CASSPYTSSYNEQFF.

This clone came up a few times. The V call is TRBV4-1, the J call TRBJ1-2; no firm D call. V was shortened by 1 base and J by 8 bases, with 14 bases between the two germline ends. CDR1 is MGHRA and CDR2 is YSYEKL in the germline V gene. This CDR3 region has 14 residues. CDR3 nucleotides: TGCGCCAGCAGCCAAGTGGACTCTCCACGAGGCTACACCTTC. It is translated as CASSQVDSPRGYTF.

The genes are TRBV2 and TRBJ1-5; D ambiguous. Germline loops: CDR1 SNHLY, CDR2 FYNNEI. The CDR3 is made up of 14 amino acids. Trimming shortened V by 8 bases and J by 5 bases, and 16 bases separated the two germline ends. The CDR3 here is CASSTDKDYQPQHF. CDR3 nucleotides: TGTGCCAGCTCTACTGACAAGGATTATCAGCCCCAGCATTTT.

The chain carries TRBV19 and TRBJ2-1, with TRBD1 matching over 10 bases. This CDR3 has 17 amino acids. Per the germline V gene, CDR1 is LNHDA and CDR2 is SQIVND (reference sequence). With V trimmed by 3 bases and J by 0 bases, 5 bases remained unmatched. The DNA of the CDR3 is TGTGCCAGTAGTATCCGACAGGGGGCGACCTCCTACAATGAGCAGTTCTTC. Protein: CASSIRQGATSYNEQFF.